This TCR beta chain was sequenced for a study of early T cells in non-severe SARS-CoV-2 infection. Overall study: The chains were unpaired, and the sequenced material was bulk RNA from unsorted whole blood. General study findings and limits: There was a bias toward anti-spike CD8 responses in VDJdb matching, which missed private and CD4 specificities.

This CDR3 is 18 amino acids long. This clonotype was counted a few times. Its antigen is as yet unknown. Individual cDNA molecules each received unique molecular identifiers attached to them. TCRdb processed the 5' RACE reads anew with MiXCR; each CDR3 protein has one entry. There are more than 65,000 distinct CDR3 sequences in the sample; roughly 15% occur only once, and roughly 1.4% lies in the top ten. The sample taken for sequencing was whole blood. The receptor was derived from an adult who was a healthcare worker with PCR-confirmed SARS-CoV-2 infection or an uninfected control (not recorded which). The chain combines TRBV21-1 with TRBJ2-2; TRBD1 is the table's D call and was not checked against the DNA. TRBV21-1 is a pseudogene locus. This CDR3 reads CASSKGHRGAGETGELFF. CDR3 DNA: TGTGCCAGCAGCAAAGGGCATAGGGGGGCCGGGGAAACCGGGGAGCTGTTTTTT.